These T cell receptor beta chains were read from a single sample in a study of response to subunit inactivated influenza vaccine. TCRdb recomputed calls from the RT-PCR reads with MiXCR, one row per CDR3 protein. The table has some 540,000 distinct CDR3 sequences, 20% to 25% seen once. The same data also went into a second study, on T cells expressing NK-cell markers.

This material consisted of CD4+ T cells sorted from PBMCs, taken roughly 13 days after vaccination. All receptors derive from a man aged 50 or older who received an inactivated influenza vaccine. Both conserved end residues are part of each CDR3. D genes are given only for firm matches. Not every row has a clone size; where given, it reads once, few, many or a size class.

TRBV20-1,TRBJ1-5,.,.,CSARDLRGFQPQHF,TGCAGTGCTAGAGATCTGAGGGGTTTTCAGCCCCAGCATTTT
TRBV2,TRBJ2-7,.,few,CASSRSTDSTKQYF,TGTGCCAGCAGCAGGTCGACTGACTCTACGAAGCAGTACTTC
TRBV5-5,TRBJ2-3,.,few,CASSLAGISDTQYF,TGTGCCAGCAGCTTGGCAGGGATCTCAGATACGCAGTATTTT
TRBV25-1,TRBJ1-4,TRBD1,many,CATRDRGGRNEKLFF,TGTGCCACCCGGGACAGGGGAGGTAGAAACGAAAAACTGTTTTTT
TRBV12-3/TRBV12-4,TRBJ2-1,.,.,CASSRQAGGNEQFF,TGTGCCAGCAGTCGCCAGGCCGGAGGCAATGAGCAGTTCTTC
TRBV27,TRBJ1-4,TRBD1,.,CASRKGAEEKLFF,TGTGCCAGCAGAAAGGGGGCGGAGGAAAAACTGTTTTTT
TRBV11-1,TRBJ2-1,.,.,CASSLGVGYNEQFF,TGTGCCAGCAGCTTAGGGGTGGGCTACAATGAGCAGTTCTTC
TRBV4-1,TRBJ2-7,TRBD1,.,CASSHSGQGLEQYF,TGCGCCAGCAGCCACTCGGGACAGGGACTCGAGCAGTACTTC
TRBV5-1,TRBJ1-2,.,.,CASSPRTDSNYGYTF,TGCGCCAGCAGCCCGCGGACAGACTCTAACTATGGCTACACCTTC
TRBV7-2,TRBJ2-1,TRBD2,many,CASSLGDYNNEQFF,TGTGCCAGCAGCTTAGGGGACTATAACAATGAGCAGTTCTTC
TRBV5-1,TRBJ2-7,.,few,CASSLAQARGEQYF,TGCGCCAGCAGCTTGGCACAGGCCCGGGGCGAGCAGTACTTC
TRBV11-2,TRBJ2-5,TRBD2,few,CASSLQIGGGRETQYF,TGTGCCAGCAGCTTACAAATTGGCGGGGGTCGGGAGACCCAGTACTTC
TRBV28,TRBJ2-7,.,.,CATRLGYEQYF,TGTGCCACCAGACTTGGCTACGAGCAGTACTTC
TRBV5-5,TRBJ2-2,.,few,CASSFPGRATGELFF,TGTGCCAGCAGCTTCCCGGGGCGGGCCACCGGGGAGCTGTTTTTT
TRBV2,TRBJ1-1,TRBD1,.,CASTTGEGTEAFF,TGTGCCAGCACGACAGGGGAGGGCACTGAAGCTTTCTTT
TRBV10-3,TRBJ1-3,.,few,CAISAGTGNTIYF,TGTGCCATCAGTGCAGGGACTGGAAACACCATATATTTT
TRBV11-2,TRBJ2-1,TRBD2,few,CASSLGFLAGGLYNEQFF,TGTGCCAGCAGCTTAGGATTCCTAGCGGGGGGCCTATACAATGAGCAGTTCTTC
TRBV20-1,TRBJ2-1,.,.,CSAPWQERNEQFF,TGCAGTGCCCCGTGGCAGGAAAGGAATGAGCAGTTCTTC
TRBV6-1,TRBJ2-5,TRBD1,few,CASKTDRGQERAQYF,TGTGCCAGCAAGACGGACAGGGGTCAGGAGAGGGCCCAGTACTTC
TRBV7-2,TRBJ1-5,.,few,CASSSDRTRGQPQHF,TGTGCCAGCAGCTCAGACAGGACCCGGGGTCAGCCCCAGCATTTT
TRBV29-1,TRBJ1-1,TRBD1,many,CSIRDRLNTEAFF,TGCAGCATCAGGGACAGACTGAACACTGAAGCTTTCTTT
TRBV20-1,TRBJ1-6,TRBD1,few,CSARDTGGSPLHF,TGCAGTGCTAGAGACACAGGGGGGTCACCCCTCCACTTT
TRBV30,TRBJ2-1,.,few,CAWRWGSSYNEQFF,TGTGCCTGGAGGTGGGGCAGCTCCTACAATGAGCAGTTCTTC
TRBV20-1,TRBJ1-5,TRBD1,few,CSAGQGAAQPQHF,TGCAGTGCGGGTCAGGGGGCGGCTCAGCCCCAGCATTTT
TRBV5-6,TRBJ2-1,TRBD2,many,CASSLVVLAGPNEQFF,TGTGCCAGCAGCTTGGTGGTACTAGCGGGGCCGAATGAGCAGTTCTTC
TRBV3-1,TRBJ2-1,.,.,CASSQGSLNNEQFF,TGTGCCAGCAGCCAAGGCAGCCTGAACAATGAGCAGTTCTTC
TRBV19,TRBJ2-2,.,.,CASSPLRGASTGELFF,TGTGCCAGTAGTCCTTTGAGAGGGGCTTCCACCGGGGAGCTGTTTTTT
TRBV20-1,TRBJ2-7,TRBD2,.,CSAPLWEGTYEQYF,TGCAGTGCTCCTCTCTGGGAGGGGACGTACGAGCAGTACTTC
TRBV5-1,TRBJ2-5,TRBD2,.,CASSLGTSLSQETQYF,TGCGCCAGCAGCTTGGGGACTAGCCTCAGTCAAGAGACCCAGTACTTC
TRBV6-7,TRBJ2-3,.,.,CASSPVWHRTDTQYF,TGTGCCAGCAGCCCCGTCTGGCACCGCACAGATACGCAGTATTTT
TRBV12-3/TRBV12-4,TRBJ2-4,.,.,CASSWDSTTFDIQYF,TGTGCCAGCAGTTGGGACTCTACAACGTTTGACATTCAGTACTTC
TRBV19,TRBJ2-4,.,few,CASKNPLAKNIQYF,TGTGCCAGTAAAAACCCCCTAGCCAAAAACATTCAGTACTTC
TRBV7-2,TRBJ2-3,.,.,CASSLAGHLSTDTQYF,TGTGCCAGCAGCTTAGCGGGACACCTAAGCACAGATACGCAGTATTTT
TRBV4-3,TRBJ1-2,TRBD1,few,CASSPGTGDGYTF,TGCGCCAGCAGCCCTGGGACAGGGGATGGCTACACCTTC
TRBV7-2,TRBJ1-5,TRBD1,.,CASSGSGTGGGQPQHF,TGTGCCAGCAGCGGTAGCGGGACAGGGGGAGGTCAGCCCCAGCATTTT
TRBV20-1,TRBJ2-5,TRBD2,.,CSASGEVGRVAGGHETQYF,TGCAGTGCTAGTGGAGAGGTTGGGCGGGTTGCGGGGGGGCATGAGACCCAGTACTTC
TRBV7-2,TRBJ2-2,TRBD1,.,CASSSGQGGVGELFF,TGTGCCAGCAGCTCGGGACAGGGAGGCGTCGGGGAGCTGTTTTTT
TRBV30,TRBJ2-3,.,.,CAWSVHGTSTDTQYF,TGTGCCTGGAGTGTCCACGGCACTAGCACAGATACGCAGTATTTT
TRBV6-1,TRBJ1-6,.,.,CASRAGGRSYNSPLHF,TGTGCCAGCAGGGCCGGAGGTCGATCCTATAATTCACCCCTCCACTTT
TRBV18,TRBJ2-4,.,.,CASSPLKTRSENIQYF,TGTGCCAGCTCACCACTCAAGACTAGATCCGAGAACATTCAGTACTTC
TRBV20-1,TRBJ1-4,.,.,CSARVGSGVTNEKLFF,TGCAGTGCTAGAGTAGGTTCCGGGGTGACTAATGAAAAACTGTTTTTT
TRBV11-2,TRBJ2-5,TRBD1,few,CASSLDPRPGGKYF,TGTGCCAGCAGCTTAGATCCTCGGCCAGGGGGCAAGTACTTC
TRBV28,TRBJ2-7,TRBD1,few,CASSLIGQGNYEQYF,TGTGCCAGCAGTTTAATCGGACAGGGGAACTACGAGCAGTACTTC
TRBV20-1,TRBJ1-4,.,.,CSARGGRGSEKLFF,TGCAGTGCTAGAGGCGGCAGGGGAAGTGAAAAACTGTTTTTT
TRBV9,TRBJ2-3,TRBD2,few,CASSAGLAGGSDTQYF,TGTGCCAGCAGCGCCGGACTAGCGGGAGGCTCAGATACGCAGTATTTT
TRBV28,TRBJ1-1,TRBD1,few,CASSDRDRAFTEAFF,TGTGCCAGCAGTGACCGGGACAGGGCCTTCACTGAAGCTTTCTTT
TRBV7-2,TRBJ2-1,TRBD2,.,CASSRPGTSYNEQFF,TGTGCCAGCAGCCGCCCCGGGACTAGCTACAATGAGCAGTTCTTC
TRBV5-6,TRBJ2-1,TRBD1,many,CASSSRTGYYNEQFF,TGTGCCAGCAGCTCGCGGACAGGGTACTACAATGAGCAGTTCTTC
TRBV12-3/TRBV12-4,TRBJ2-1,.,medium-sized,CASSRRATNEQFF,TGTGCCAGCAGCCGAAGGGCCACCAATGAGCAGTTCTTC
TRBV6-1,TRBJ2-7,TRBD2,few,CASASGGARSYEQYF,TGTGCCAGCGCTAGCGGGGGGGCCAGGTCCTACGAGCAGTACTTC
TRBV11-2,TRBJ2-1,TRBD2,once,CASSGGGMASGNYNEQFF,TGTGCCAGCAGCGGCGGGGGTATGGCTAGCGGCAACTACAATGAGCAGTTCTTC
TRBV18,TRBJ1-1,.,.,CASSPFVMDSNTEAFF,TGTGCCAGCTCACCATTCGTGATGGACAGTAACACTGAAGCTTTCTTT
TRBV10-3,TRBJ1-1,.,.,CAIRDPGNTEAFF,TGTGCCATCAGAGACCCAGGGAACACTGAAGCTTTCTTT